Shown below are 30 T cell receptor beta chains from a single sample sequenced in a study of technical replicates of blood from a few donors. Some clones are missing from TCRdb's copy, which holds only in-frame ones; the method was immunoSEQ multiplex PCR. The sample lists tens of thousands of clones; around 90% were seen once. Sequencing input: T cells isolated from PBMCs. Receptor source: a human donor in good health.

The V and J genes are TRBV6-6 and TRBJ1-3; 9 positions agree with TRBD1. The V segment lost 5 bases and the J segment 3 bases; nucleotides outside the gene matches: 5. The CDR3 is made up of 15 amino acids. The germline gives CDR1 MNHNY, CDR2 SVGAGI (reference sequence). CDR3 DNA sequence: TGTGCCAGCAGTCCACAGGGGGCAGGTGGAAACACCATATATTTT. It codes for CASSPQGAGGNTIYF.

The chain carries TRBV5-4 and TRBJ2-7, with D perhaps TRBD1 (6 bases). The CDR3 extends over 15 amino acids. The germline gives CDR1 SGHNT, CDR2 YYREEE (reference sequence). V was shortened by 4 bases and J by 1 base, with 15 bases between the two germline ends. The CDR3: CASSRSGTPSYEQYF. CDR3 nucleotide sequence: TGTGCCAGCAGCCGGTCCGGGACACCGTCCTACGAGCAGTACTTC.

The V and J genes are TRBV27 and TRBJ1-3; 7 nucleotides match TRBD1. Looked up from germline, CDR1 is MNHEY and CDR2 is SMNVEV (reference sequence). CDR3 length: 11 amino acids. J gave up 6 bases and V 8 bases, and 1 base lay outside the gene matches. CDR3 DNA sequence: TGTGCCAGCGGGACAGCAAACACCATATATTTT. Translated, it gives CASGTANTIYF.

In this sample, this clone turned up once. The DNA of the CDR3 is TGTGCCAGCAGGGCGACAGAATCAACTAATGAAAAACTGTTTTTT. Protein: CASRATESTNEKLFF. This rearrangement joins TRBV2 to TRBJ1-4, with D possibly matching TRBD1 (5 bases). V lost 6 bases and J 0 bases, leaving 11 bases between the germline ends. Looked up from germline, CDR1 is SNHLY and CDR2 is FYNNEI. CDR3 length: 15 residues.

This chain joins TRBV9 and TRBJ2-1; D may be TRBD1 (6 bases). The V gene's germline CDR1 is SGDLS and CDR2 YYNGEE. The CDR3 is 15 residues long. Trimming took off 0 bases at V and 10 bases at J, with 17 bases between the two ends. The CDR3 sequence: CASSVVGTSGAEQFF. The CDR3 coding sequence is TGTGCCAGCAGCGTAGTGGGGACCTCAGGGGCCGAGCAGTTCTTC.

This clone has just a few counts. The CDR3 loop reads CAWNQGVDQPQHF. The CDR3 DNA reads TGTGCCTGGAATCAGGGGGTGGATCAGCCCCAGCATTTT. The chain recombines TRBV30 with TRBJ1-5; TRBD1 matches 7 bases. CDR1 is GTSNPN, CDR2 SVGIG, per germline (reference sequence). With 4 bases clipped from V and 5 bases from J, the junction kept 5 bases outside the gene matches. The CDR3 extends over 13 amino acids.

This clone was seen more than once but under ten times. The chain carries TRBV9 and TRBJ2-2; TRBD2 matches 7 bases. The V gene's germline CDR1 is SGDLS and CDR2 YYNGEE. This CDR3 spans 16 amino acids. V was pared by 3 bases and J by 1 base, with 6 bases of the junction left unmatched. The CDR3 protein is CASSGGASGNTGELFF. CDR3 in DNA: TGTGCCAGCAGCGGAGGGGCTAGCGGGAACACCGGGGAGCTGTTTTTT.

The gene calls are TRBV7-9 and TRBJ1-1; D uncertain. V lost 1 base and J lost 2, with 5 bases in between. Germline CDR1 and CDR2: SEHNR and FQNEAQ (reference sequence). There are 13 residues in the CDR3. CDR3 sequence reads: CASSLVTNTEAFF. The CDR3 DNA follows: TGTGCCAGCAGCTTAGTCACAAACACTGAAGCTTTCTTT.

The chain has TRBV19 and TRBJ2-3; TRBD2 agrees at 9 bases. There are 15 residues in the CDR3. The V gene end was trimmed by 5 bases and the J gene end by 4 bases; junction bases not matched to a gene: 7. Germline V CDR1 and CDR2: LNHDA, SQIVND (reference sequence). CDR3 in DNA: TGTGCCAGTAGTTTTAGCGGGAGAGTCCCAGATACGCAGTATTTT. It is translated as CASSFSGRVPDTQYF.

CDR3 region: CASSDYRGYSEAFF. The CDR3 nucleotides are TGTGCCAGCAGCGATTACAGGGGGTATTCTGAAGCTTTCTTT. V gene TRBV6-5 combines with J gene TRBJ1-1, with TRBD1 matching 8 bases. The V segment lost 6 bases and the J segment 6 bases; nucleotides outside the gene matches: 9. This CDR3 is built from 14 residues. CDR1 is MNHEY and CDR2 is SVGAGI in the germline V gene.

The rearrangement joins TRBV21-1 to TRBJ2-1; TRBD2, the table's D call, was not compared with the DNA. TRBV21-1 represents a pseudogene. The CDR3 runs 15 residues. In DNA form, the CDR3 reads TGTGCCAGCAGCTGTGGGGGGGGGTTATACAATGAGCAGTTCTTC. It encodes CASSCGGGLYNEQFF.

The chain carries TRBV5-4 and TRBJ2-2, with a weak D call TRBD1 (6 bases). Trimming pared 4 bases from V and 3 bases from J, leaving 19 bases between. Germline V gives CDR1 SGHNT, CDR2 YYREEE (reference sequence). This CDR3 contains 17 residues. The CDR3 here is CASSPYRAVGDTGELFF. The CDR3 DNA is TGTGCCAGCAGCCCGTACAGGGCCGTGGGTGACACCGGGGAGCTGTTTTTT.

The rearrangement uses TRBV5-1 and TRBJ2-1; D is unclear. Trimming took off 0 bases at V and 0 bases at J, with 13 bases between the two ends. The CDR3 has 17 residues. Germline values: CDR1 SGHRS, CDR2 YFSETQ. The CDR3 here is CASSLVDSMSSYNEQFF. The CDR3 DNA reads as TGCGCCAGCAGCTTGGTGGATAGCATGAGCTCCTACAATGAGCAGTTCTTC.

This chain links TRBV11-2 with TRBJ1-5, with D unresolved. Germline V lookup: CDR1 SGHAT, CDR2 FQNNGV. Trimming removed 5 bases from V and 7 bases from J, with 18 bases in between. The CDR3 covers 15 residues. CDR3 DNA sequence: TGTGCCAGCAGCCCTAGCCGGGAGGGTAGGCAGCCCCAGCATTTT. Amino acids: CASSPSREGRQPQHF.

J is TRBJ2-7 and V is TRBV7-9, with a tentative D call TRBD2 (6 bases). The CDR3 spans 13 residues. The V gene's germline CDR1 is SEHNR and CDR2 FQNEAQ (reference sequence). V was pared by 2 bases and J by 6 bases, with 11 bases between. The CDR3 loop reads CASSLQLAREQYF. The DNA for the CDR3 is TGTGCCAGCAGCTTACAGCTAGCGCGCGAGCAGTACTTC.

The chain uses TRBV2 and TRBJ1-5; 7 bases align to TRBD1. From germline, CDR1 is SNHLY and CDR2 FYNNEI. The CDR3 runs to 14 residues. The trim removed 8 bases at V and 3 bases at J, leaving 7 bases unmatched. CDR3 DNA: TGTGCCAGCCGGTGGGACAGCCCCAATCAGCCCCAGCATTTT. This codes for CASRWDSPNQPQHF.

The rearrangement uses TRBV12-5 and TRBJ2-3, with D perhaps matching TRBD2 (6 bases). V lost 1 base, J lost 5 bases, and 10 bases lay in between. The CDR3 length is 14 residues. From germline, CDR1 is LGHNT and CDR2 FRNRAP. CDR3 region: CASGLAGVVDTQYF. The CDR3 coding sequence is TGTGCTAGTGGTTTGGCGGGAGTAGTAGATACGCAGTATTTT.

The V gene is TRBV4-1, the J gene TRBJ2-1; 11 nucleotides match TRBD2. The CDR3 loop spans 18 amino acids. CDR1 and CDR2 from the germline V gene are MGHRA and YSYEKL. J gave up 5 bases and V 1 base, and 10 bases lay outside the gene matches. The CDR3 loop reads CASSQGLAGGQKNNEQFF. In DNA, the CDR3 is TGCGCCAGCAGCCAAGGGTTAGCGGGAGGGCAAAAAAACAATGAGCAGTTCTTC.

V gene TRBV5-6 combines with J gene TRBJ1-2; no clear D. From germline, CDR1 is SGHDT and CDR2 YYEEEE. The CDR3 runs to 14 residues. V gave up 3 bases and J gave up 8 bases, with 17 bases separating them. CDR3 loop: CASSSIRDEVGYTF. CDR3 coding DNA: TGTGCCAGCAGCTCTATACGGGATGAGGTCGGCTACACCTTC.

CDR3 DNA: TGTGCCAGCAGATTAGGCAGGTCCTACGAGCAGTACTTC. Translated, it gives CASRLGRSYEQYF. The chain has TRBV27 and TRBJ2-7; D gene uncertain. V gave up 6 bases and J gave up 1 base, with 10 bases separating them. The CDR3 consists of 13 residues. CDR1 and CDR2 (germline): MNHEY, SMNVEV (reference sequence).

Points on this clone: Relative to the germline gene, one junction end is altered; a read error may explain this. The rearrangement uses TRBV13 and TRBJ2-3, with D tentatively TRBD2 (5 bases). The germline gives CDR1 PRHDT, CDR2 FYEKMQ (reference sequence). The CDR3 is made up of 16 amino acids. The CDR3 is CASTLRAGEGSDTQYF. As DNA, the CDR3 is TGTGCCAGCACCTTACGGGCCGGGGAAGGTTCAGATACGCAGTATTTT.

In DNA form, the CDR3 reads TGTGCCAGCAGTTTTAGGGACAGGGAGGTAATAGAGACCCAGTACTTC. Translated, it gives CASSFRDREVIETQYF. This chain links TRBV28 with TRBJ2-5; 9 bases map to TRBD1. This CDR3 spans 16 amino acids. Germline loops: CDR1 MDHEN, CDR2 SYDVKM. V shed 3 bases and J 4 bases; nucleotides not matched to a gene: 9.

As DNA, the CDR3 is TGTGCCAGCAGCTTGGACAGGGAGACCCAGTACTTC. Its protein is CASSLDRETQYF. This chain connects TRBV5-6 to TRBJ2-5, with D possibly matching TRBD1 (5 bases). V lost 0 bases, J lost 5 bases, and 5 bases lay in between. The CDR3 is 12 amino acids. Per the germline V gene, CDR1 is SGHDT and CDR2 is YYEEEE.

The CDR3 nucleotides read TGTGCCAGCAGCTTGGACCCGGCCGGGGAGCTGTTTTTT. Translating it yields CASSLDPAGELFF. The chain combines TRBV5-4 with TRBJ2-2; the D is unclear. The V and J ends lost 0 bases and 6 bases respectively, with 6 bases between them. The CDR3 extends over 13 amino acids. Per germline, CDR1 SGHNT and CDR2 YYREEE (reference sequence).

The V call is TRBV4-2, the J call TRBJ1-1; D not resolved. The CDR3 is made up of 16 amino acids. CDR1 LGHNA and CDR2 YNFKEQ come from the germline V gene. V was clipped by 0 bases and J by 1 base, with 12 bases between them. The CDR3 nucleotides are TGTGCCAGCAGCCAAGATCCCCGACAAGCGAACACTGAAGCTTTCTTT. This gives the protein CASSQDPRQANTEAFF.

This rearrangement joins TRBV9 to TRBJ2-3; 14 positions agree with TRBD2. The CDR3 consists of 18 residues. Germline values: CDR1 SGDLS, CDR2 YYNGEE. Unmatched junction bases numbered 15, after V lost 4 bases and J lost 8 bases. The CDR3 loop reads CASSTHLPGLAGVSTQYF. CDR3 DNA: TGTGCCAGCAGCACCCATCTACCGGGACTAGCGGGAGTCAGTACGCAGTATTTT.

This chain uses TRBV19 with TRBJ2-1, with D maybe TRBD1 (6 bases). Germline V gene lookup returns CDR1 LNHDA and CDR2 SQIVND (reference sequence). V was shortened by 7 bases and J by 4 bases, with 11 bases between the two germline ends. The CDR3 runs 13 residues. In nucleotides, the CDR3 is TGTGCCAGTATACCGCAGGGGTACAATGAGCAGTTCTTC. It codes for CASIPQGYNEQFF.

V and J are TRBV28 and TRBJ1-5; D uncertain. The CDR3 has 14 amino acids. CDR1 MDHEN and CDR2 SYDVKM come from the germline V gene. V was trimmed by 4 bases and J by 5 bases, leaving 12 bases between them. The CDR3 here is CASSSPAADQPQHF. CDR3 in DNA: TGTGCCAGCAGTTCACCCGCAGCGGATCAGCCCCAGCATTTT.

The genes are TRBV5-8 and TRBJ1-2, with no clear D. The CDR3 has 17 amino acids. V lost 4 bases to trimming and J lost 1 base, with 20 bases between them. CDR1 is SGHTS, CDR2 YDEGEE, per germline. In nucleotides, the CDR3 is TGTGCCAGCAGCCCGGAGACCCACATCGGCTATAACTATGGCTACACCTTC. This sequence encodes CASSPETHIGYNYGYTF. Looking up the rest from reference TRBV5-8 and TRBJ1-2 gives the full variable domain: EAGVTQSPTHLIKTRGQQATLRCSPISGHTSVYWYQQALGLGLQFLLWYDEGEERNRGNFPPRFSGRQFPNYSSELNVNALELEDSALYLCASSPETHIGYNYGYTFGSGTRLTVV.

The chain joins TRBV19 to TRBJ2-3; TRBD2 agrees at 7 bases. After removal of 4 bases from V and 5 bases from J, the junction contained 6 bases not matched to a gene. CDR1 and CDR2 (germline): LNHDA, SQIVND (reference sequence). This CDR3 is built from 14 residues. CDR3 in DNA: TGTGCCAGTAGTAAGGCGGGAGAGCGAGATACGCAGTATTTT. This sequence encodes CASSKAGERDTQYF. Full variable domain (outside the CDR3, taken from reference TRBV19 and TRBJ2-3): DGGITQSPKYLFRKEGQNVTLSCEQNLNHDAMYWYRQDPGQGLRLIYYSQIVNDFQKGDIAEGYSVSREKKESFPLTVTSAQKNPTAFYLCASSKAGERDTQYFGPGTRLTVL.